This is a list of T cell receptor beta chains from one sample in a study of cytomegalovirus exposure and HLA in healthy donors. The assay was immunoSEQ multiplex PCR, and TCRdb's table has in-frame clones only and misses some. The sample records some 160,000 clones, roughly 85% being singletons. Specimen: PBMCs. Receptors originate from a woman in her thirties in good health and CMV-seronegative. The CDR3 runs from the conserved cysteine through the conserved F or W. Fields, in order: V gene, clone size, CDR3 protein. Clone size is not always given. Where it is, it says once, few, many or a class for expanded clones.

V gene: TRBV11-2
clone size: NA
CDR3 protein: CASSLFFLDTQYF

V gene: TRBV5-4
clone size: once
CDR3 protein: CASSTEPTANYGYTF

V gene: TRBV6-5
clone size: once
CDR3 protein: CASSPHGQGSEKLFF

V gene: TRBV7-2
clone size: NA
CDR3 protein: CASSSTGQGDEQFF

V gene: TRBV6-7
clone size: few
CDR3 protein: CASSYGYRVVYQETQYF

V gene: TRBV7-6
clone size: NA
CDR3 protein: CASSLKGGNTEAFF

V gene: TRBV30
clone size: NA
CDR3 protein: CAWSIPGTGESPLHF

V gene: TRBV29-1
clone size: NA
CDR3 protein: CSAGQGAQETQYF

V gene: TRBV5-1
clone size: NA
CDR3 protein: CASSLTGTGGMYEQYF

V gene: TRBV7-9
clone size: once
CDR3 protein: CASSTRTDYGYTF

V gene: TRBV9
clone size: NA
CDR3 protein: CASSVGWGESYNEQFF

V gene: TRBV5-6
clone size: NA
CDR3 protein: CASSLAGGSHEQYF

V gene: TRBV29-1
clone size: NA
CDR3 protein: CSVTGGDGNQPQHF

V gene: TRBV9
clone size: few
CDR3 protein: CASSVSGGDEQFF

V gene: TRBV18
clone size: NA
CDR3 protein: CASSSGLSEGYTF

V gene: TRBV30
clone size: NA
CDR3 protein: CAWRGQGSETEAFF

V gene: TRBV11-2
clone size: NA
CDR3 protein: CASSLDTGSTGYTF

V gene: TRBV7-2
clone size: NA
CDR3 protein: CASSLRQFAYGYTF

V gene: TRBV19
clone size: NA
CDR3 protein: CASSSGQGGSGANVLTF

V gene: TRBV5-1
clone size: NA
CDR3 protein: CASSGAGDPRTQYF

V gene: TRBV5-1
clone size: NA
CDR3 protein: CASSLGAGGGVETQYF

V gene: TRBV18
clone size: NA
CDR3 protein: CASSPPGLAGSRTDTQYF

V gene: TRBV6-5
clone size: NA
CDR3 protein: CASRNDRGSNQPQHF

V gene: TRBV9
clone size: NA
CDR3 protein: CASSELPGQGLLVTGNTIYF

V gene: TRBV9
clone size: NA
CDR3 protein: CASSVGALEQPQHF

V gene: TRBV6-6
clone size: NA
CDR3 protein: CASSPWAGSGELFF

V gene: TRBV9
clone size: few
CDR3 protein: CASSVGLAAETQYF

V gene: TRBV7-9
clone size: NA
CDR3 protein: CASRRTGAYEQYF

V gene: TRBV30
clone size: NA
CDR3 protein: CAWIVPGTGDYEQYF

V gene: TRBV5-1
clone size: NA
CDR3 protein: CASSRTGEWGNTEAFF

V gene: TRBV9
clone size: NA
CDR3 protein: CASSVEQGDYGYTF

V gene: TRBV7-3
clone size: NA
CDR3 protein: CASSPSGGRGNEQFF

V gene: TRBV6-1
clone size: NA
CDR3 protein: CASSYSGEAFF

V gene: TRBV9
clone size: NA
CDR3 protein: CASSVTGNWHEQYF

V gene: TRBV6-4
clone size: NA
CDR3 protein: CASSDSVQGGADTQYF

V gene: TRBV7-9
clone size: NA
CDR3 protein: CASVLMNTEAFF

V gene: TRBV5-1
clone size: NA
CDR3 protein: CASSLGAGVSGNTIYF

V gene: TRBV19
clone size: few
CDR3 protein: CASSPPSTDTQYF

V gene: TRBV11-2
clone size: NA
CDR3 protein: CASSFTGTGDTQYF

V gene: TRBV9
clone size: NA
CDR3 protein: CASSARPQRGFDEQFF

V gene: TRBV5-1
clone size: NA
CDR3 protein: CASSSGLAYEQYF

V gene: TRBV4-1
clone size: NA
CDR3 protein: CASSQGQGLETQYF

V gene: TRBV5-6
clone size: NA
CDR3 protein: CASSLILGDTEAFF

V gene: TRBV6-1
clone size: NA
CDR3 protein: CASRGRTNTGELFF

V gene: TRBV7-2
clone size: NA
CDR3 protein: CASSLVYRETQYF

V gene: TRBV5-6
clone size: NA
CDR3 protein: CASSLVSGGASGNTIYF

V gene: TRBV5-4
clone size: NA
CDR3 protein: CASSSAGRLETQYF

V gene: TRBV19
clone size: NA
CDR3 protein: CASSTDREGTEAFF

V gene: TRBV27
clone size: NA
CDR3 protein: CASSLASSGGARAQYF

V gene: TRBV21-1
clone size: NA
CDR3 protein: CASSKDRETEAFF

V gene: TRBV6-5
clone size: NA
CDR3 protein: CASRRSQEGAYEQYF

V gene: TRBV18
clone size: NA
CDR3 protein: CASSRQNVIDSNQPQHF

V gene: TRBV7-2
clone size: NA
CDR3 protein: CASSLVAGTGNGYTF

V gene: TRBV2
clone size: NA
CDR3 protein: CASRGIPGSNQPQHF

V gene: TRBV15
clone size: NA
CDR3 protein: CATSHIDRTAYGYTF

V gene: TRBV5-1
clone size: NA
CDR3 protein: CASSPGQLYEQYF

V gene: TRBV2
clone size: NA
CDR3 protein: CASRDRGDSPLHF

V gene: TRBV6-1
clone size: once
CDR3 protein: CASTRKGEDGYTF

V gene: TRBV29-1
clone size: few
CDR3 protein: CSVARDFNNEQFF

V gene: TRBV11-2
clone size: once
CDR3 protein: CASSSHSEQYF